These 19 T cell receptor beta chains were sequenced from one sample in a study of blood T cell repertoires in COVID-19. Clones were sequenced by immunoSEQ multiplex PCR, and TCRdb holds only the in-frame ones, with some missing. The sample has under 300,000 clones, roughly 91% seen once; the top ten hold more than 1.5%. The material sequenced was PBMCs or T cells enriched from blood (not recorded which). These receptors were collected from a woman aged 55-70 years who had recovered from COVID-19.

In DNA form, the CDR3 reads TGTGCCAGCAGCCCATCACCCCGGGGGGACTCCTACGAGCAGTACTTC. Translating gives CASSPSPRGDSYEQYF. The V and J genes are TRBV7-8 and TRBJ2-7; TRBD2 matches 7 bases. The CDR3 has 16 residues. The germline gives CDR1 SGHVS, CDR2 FQNEAQ. V trimming: 5 bases; J trimming: 0 bases; junction bases outside the gene matches: 10.

This clone occurred a few times. The chain uses TRBV7-9 and TRBJ2-7, with D uncertain. V lost 5 bases, J lost 6 bases, and 11 bases lay in between. Per germline, CDR1 SEHNR and CDR2 FQNEAQ (reference sequence). The CDR3 totals 12 residues. CDR3 in DNA: TGTGCCAGCAGCGCTGCTAGACGCGAGCAGTACTTC. It is translated as CASSAARREQYF.

This clone was seen just once. The rearrangement joins TRBV10-3 to TRBJ2-2, with TRBD2 identical over 11 bases. The V gene end was trimmed by 3 bases and the J gene end by 4 bases; junction bases not matched to a gene: 7. The CDR3 spans 17 residues. Germline CDR1 and CDR2: ENHRY and SYGVKD. CDR3 protein: CAISEQLAGVGTGELFF. In nucleotides, the CDR3 is TGTGCCATCAGTGAACAACTAGCGGGAGTCGGCACCGGGGAGCTGTTTTTT.

The gene calls are TRBV14 and TRBJ2-7; no clear D. The CDR3 has 15 amino acids. Deletions cut 1 base from V and 2 bases from J, with 12 bases between. Looked up from germline, CDR1 is SGHDN and CDR2 is FVKESK. As DNA, the CDR3 is TGTGCCAGCAGCCAAGGGCAGGCCGATACCTACGAGCAGTACTTC. It codes for CASSQGQADTYEQYF.

The chain is built from TRBV4-1 and TRBJ1-5; possible D gene TRBD1, 5 bases. The germline V gene encodes CDR1 MGHRA and CDR2 YSYEKL. There are 14 residues in the CDR3. Trimming removed 4 bases from V and 4 bases from J, with 11 bases in between. In DNA, the CDR3 is TGCGCCAGCAGCCCAGGACAAGAGAATCAGCCCCAGCATTTT. It encodes CASSPGQENQPQHF.

The DNA of the CDR3 is TGTGCCAGCAGCTTCAATCTCGGAGGGGAAGCTTTCTTT. Translation gives CASSFNLGGEAFF. The chain carries TRBV11-3 and TRBJ1-1; D remains ambiguous. Between the trimmed V and J ends, which lost 3 bases and 8 bases, there was a span of 13 bases. The CDR3 is 13 amino acids. The V gene's germline CDR1 is SGHNT and CDR2 YENEEA.

This sequence joins TRBV2 and TRBJ2-1; 7 bases agree with TRBD2. This CDR3 is 12 amino acids long. Per germline, CDR1 SNHLY and CDR2 FYNNEI. Losses at the gene ends were 6 bases for V and 9 bases for J; bases not matched to a gene: 5. The CDR3 nucleotides are TGTGCCAGCAGCCCGTCTAGCGGTGAGCAGTTCTTC. Translated, it gives CASSPSSGEQFF.

The chain combines TRBV5-4 with TRBJ2-1; 13 nucleotides align to TRBD2. Germline-derived CDR1 and CDR2 are SGHNT and YYREEE (reference sequence). V dropped 4 bases and J dropped 10; count of bases not matched to a gene: 11. The CDR3 totals 16 residues. CDR3 sequence: CASSGGTSGALGEQFF. CDR3 DNA: TGTGCCAGCAGCGGGGGGACTAGCGGGGCCCTTGGGGAGCAGTTCTTC.

This clone was observed a handful of times. The CDR3 protein is CASSLGATGYTF. CDR3 DNA: TGTGCCAGCAGCTTAGGGGCAACCGGCTACACCTTC. The genes are TRBV7-9 and TRBJ1-2, with D unresolved. The CDR3 is made up of 12 amino acids. Germline CDR1 reads SEHNR; CDR2 reads FQNEAQ (reference sequence). Trimming shortened V by 1 base and J by 8 bases, and 8 bases separated the two germline ends.

This clone has a handful of counts. The chain's CDR3 is CASSLGQRASFNYGYTF. CDR3 in DNA: TGTGCCAGCAGCTTGGGGCAGCGAGCATCTTTTAACTATGGCTACACCTTC. The chain has TRBV5-5 and TRBJ1-2, with no clear D. V lost 0 bases, J lost 1 base, and 16 bases lay in between. The CDR3 is made up of 17 amino acids. Germline V gives CDR1 SGHKS, CDR2 YYEKEE (reference sequence).

This clone showed up just a few times. At the DNA level, this CDR3 is encoded by other sequences in the same sample as well. The chain carries TRBV7-2 and TRBJ1-1; D not resolved. This CDR3 spans 13 amino acids. V dropped 3 bases and J dropped 1 base, with 6 bases sitting between them. Germline values: CDR1 SGHTA, CDR2 FQGNSA. This chain's CDR3 is CASSLEANTEAFF. The CDR3 DNA sequence: TGTGCCAGCAGCTTGGAGGCGAACACTGAAGCTTTCTTT. Based on the CDR3 plus reference TRBV7-2 and TRBJ1-1, the full variable domain is GAGVSQSPSNKVTEKGKDVELRCDPISGHTALYWYRQSLGQGLEFLIYFQGNSAPDKSGLPSDRFSAERTGGSVSTLTIQRTQQEDSAVYLCASSLEANTEAFFGQGTRLTVV.

This clone appeared once. The chain couples TRBV5-1 to TRBJ1-1, with TRBD1 matching 7 bases. The CDR3 is made up of 16 amino acids. V gave up 3 bases and J gave up 3 bases; unmatched junction bases: 11. Germline loops: CDR1 SGHRS, CDR2 YFSETQ. The CDR3: CASSSATGAADTEAFF. The CDR3 region has the DNA TGCGCCAGCAGCTCGGCTACAGGGGCGGCGGACACTGAAGCTTTCTTT.

This clone was seen only a few times. The rearrangement links TRBV7-2 to TRBJ2-7; D is uncertain. The CDR3 loop spans 11 amino acids. In germline, CDR1 is SGHTA, CDR2 FQGNSA. V was shortened by 6 bases and J by 6 bases, with 9 bases between the two germline ends. The CDR3 sequence: CASSLVGEQYF. CDR3 nucleotides: TGTGCCAGCAGTCTAGTAGGCGAGCAGTACTTC.

This clone occurred once. The CDR3 coding sequence is TGTGCCAGCACCCTTTACGGGGGGATGGCCTACGAGCAGTACTTC. It yields the protein CASTLYGGMAYEQYF. The rearrangement joins TRBV7-9 to TRBJ2-7; TRBD2 aligns across 7 bases. Germline V gene lookup returns CDR1 SEHNR and CDR2 FQNEAQ (reference sequence). With 7 bases clipped from V and 2 bases from J, the junction kept 11 bases outside the gene matches. The CDR3 totals 15 residues.

This chain connects TRBV28 to TRBJ1-4; 7 nucleotides line up with TRBD1. V was clipped by 6 bases and J by 10 bases; unmatched bases: 11. Germline V gene data show CDR1 as MDHEN and CDR2 as SYDVKM. CDR3 length equals 14 residues. The chain's CDR3 is CASSGQEVGRKLFF. The CDR3 DNA reads TGTGCCAGCAGCGGACAGGAAGTGGGTCGAAAACTGTTTTTT.

V gene TRBV29-1 combines with J gene TRBJ2-1; D is perhaps TRBD1 (6 bases). Trimming stripped 7 bases from V and 9 bases from J, with 13 bases between. The CDR3 runs 11 residues. CDR1 is SQVTM, CDR2 ANQGSEA, per germline. The CDR3 DNA is TGCAGCGCCCCACAGGGTTTTGAGCAGTTCTTC. Translation: CSAPQGFEQFF.

The chain combines TRBV12-5 with TRBJ1-2, with D maybe TRBD1 (5 bases). Germline loops: CDR1 LGHNT, CDR2 FRNRAP. The V end lost 2 bases, the J end lost 3 bases, and 13 bases lay between the germline ends. This CDR3 contains 15 residues. CDR3 protein: CASGLIGARDYGYTF. CDR3 bases: TGTGCTAGTGGTTTGATTGGGGCCCGGGACTATGGCTACACCTTC.

This chain joins TRBV25-1 and TRBJ1-6, with D uncertain. The V gene lost 4 bases and the J gene lost 10 bases, with 8 bases spanning the gap. The CDR3 loop spans 12 amino acids. The germline gives CDR1 MGHDK, CDR2 SYGVNS. CDR3 region: CASSGLWSPLHF. The CDR3 bases are TGTGCCAGCAGTGGACTATGGTCACCCCTCCACTTT.

V gene TRBV28 combines with J gene TRBJ2-1; 10 bases align to TRBD2. V gave up 6 bases and J gave up 3 bases; unmatched junction bases: 17. Germline loops: CDR1 MDHEN, CDR2 SYDVKM. This CDR3 region has 19 residues. The CDR3 DNA reads TGTGCCAGCAGATCACCCTTCCCGAGCGGGAGGGCCATCTACAATGAGCAGTTCTTC. Translating gives CASRSPFPSGRAIYNEQFF. Full variable domain (rest looked up from reference TRBV28 and TRBJ2-1): DVKVTQSSRYLVKRTGEKVFLECVQDMDHENMFWYRQDPGLGLRLIYFSYDVKMKEKGDIPEGYSVSREKKERFSLILESASTNQTSMYLCASRSPFPSGRAIYNEQFFGPGTRLTVL.